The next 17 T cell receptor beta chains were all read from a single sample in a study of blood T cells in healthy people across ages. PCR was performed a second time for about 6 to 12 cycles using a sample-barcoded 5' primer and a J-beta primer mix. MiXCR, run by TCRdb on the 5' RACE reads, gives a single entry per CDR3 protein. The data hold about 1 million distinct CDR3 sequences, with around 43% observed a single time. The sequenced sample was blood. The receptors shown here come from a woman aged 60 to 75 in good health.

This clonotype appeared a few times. For the CDR3, the DNA is TGTGCCAGCAGTCCAGGGGGTCAACGGGGCAATGAGCAGTTCTTC. Translation: CASSPGGQRGNEQFF. V gene TRBV12-3 or TRBV12-4 combines with J gene TRBJ2-1; 7 bases line up with TRBD1. Trimming cost V 5 bases and J 6 bases; bases outside gene matches: 10. The CDR3 runs to 15 residues.

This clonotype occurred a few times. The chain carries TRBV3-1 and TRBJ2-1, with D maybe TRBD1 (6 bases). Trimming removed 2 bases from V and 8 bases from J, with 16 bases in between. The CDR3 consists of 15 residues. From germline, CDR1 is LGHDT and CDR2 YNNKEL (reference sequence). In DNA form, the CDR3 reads TGTGCCAGCAGCCAAAGGGACAATTGGGGTGATGAGCAGTTCTTC. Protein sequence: CASSQRDNWGDEQFF.

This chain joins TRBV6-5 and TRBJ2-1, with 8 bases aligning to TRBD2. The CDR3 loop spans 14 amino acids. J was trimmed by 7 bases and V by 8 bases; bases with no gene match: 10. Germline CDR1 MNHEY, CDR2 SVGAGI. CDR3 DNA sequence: TGTGCCAGCCAAGCGGGAGTCTCGATTAATGAGCAGTTCTTC. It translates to CASQAGVSINEQFF.

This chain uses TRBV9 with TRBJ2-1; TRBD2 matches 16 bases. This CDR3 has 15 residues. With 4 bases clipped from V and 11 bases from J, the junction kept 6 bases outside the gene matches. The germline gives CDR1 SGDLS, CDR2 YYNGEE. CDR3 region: CASSSGTSGRAKQFF. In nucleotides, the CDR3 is TGTGCCAGCAGCTCAGGGACTAGCGGGAGGGCCAAGCAGTTCTTC.

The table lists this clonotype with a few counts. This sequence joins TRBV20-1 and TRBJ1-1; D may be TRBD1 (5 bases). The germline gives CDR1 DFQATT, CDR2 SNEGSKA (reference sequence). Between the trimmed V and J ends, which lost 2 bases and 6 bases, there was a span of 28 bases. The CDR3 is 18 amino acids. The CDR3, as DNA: TGCAGTGCTAGAAACCCAGGGCCGCAAAAGGCGAAGATAGCTGAAGCTTTCTTT. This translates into CSARNPGPQKAKIAEAFF.

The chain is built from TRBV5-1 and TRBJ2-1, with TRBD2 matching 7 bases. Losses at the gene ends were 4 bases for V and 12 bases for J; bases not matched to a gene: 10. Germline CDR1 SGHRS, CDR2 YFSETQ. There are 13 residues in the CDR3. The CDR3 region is CASSTNPLAVQFF. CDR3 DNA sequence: TGCGCCAGCAGCACAAATCCGCTAGCGGTGCAGTTCTTC. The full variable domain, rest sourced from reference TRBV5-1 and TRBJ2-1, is KAGVTQTPRYLIKTRGQQVTLSCSPISGHRSVSWYQQTPGQGLQFLFEYFSETQRNKGNFPGRFSGRQFSNSRSEMNVSTLELGDSALYLCASSTNPLAVQFFGPGTRLTVL.

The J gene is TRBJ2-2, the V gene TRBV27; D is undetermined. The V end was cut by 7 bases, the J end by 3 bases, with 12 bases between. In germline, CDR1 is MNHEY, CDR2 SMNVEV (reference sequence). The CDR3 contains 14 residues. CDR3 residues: CASTTRGYTGELFF. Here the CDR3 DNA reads TGTGCCAGCACTACACGTGGCTACACCGGGGAGCTGTTTTTT.

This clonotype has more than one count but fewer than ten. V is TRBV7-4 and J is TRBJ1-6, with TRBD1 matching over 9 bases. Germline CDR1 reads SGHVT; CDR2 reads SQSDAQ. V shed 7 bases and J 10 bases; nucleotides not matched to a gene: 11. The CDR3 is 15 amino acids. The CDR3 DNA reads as TGTGCCAGCAACGTCCGGGACAGGGCTCGCTCACCCCTCCACTTT. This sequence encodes CASNVRDRARSPLHF.

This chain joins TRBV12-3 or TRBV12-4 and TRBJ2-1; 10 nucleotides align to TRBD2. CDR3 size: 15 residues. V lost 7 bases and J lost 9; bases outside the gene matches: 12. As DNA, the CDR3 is TGTGCCAGCAACAAACGAGCGGGAGGGCCAAGTGAGCAGTTCTTC. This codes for CASNKRAGGPSEQFF.

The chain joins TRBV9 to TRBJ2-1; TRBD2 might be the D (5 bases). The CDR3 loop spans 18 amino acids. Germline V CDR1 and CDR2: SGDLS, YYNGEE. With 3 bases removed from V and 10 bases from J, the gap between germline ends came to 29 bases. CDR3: CASSDHLSSQRSPREQFF. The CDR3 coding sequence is TGTGCCAGCAGCGACCACCTCTCCTCCCAGCGGAGCCCCCGGGAGCAGTTCTTC.

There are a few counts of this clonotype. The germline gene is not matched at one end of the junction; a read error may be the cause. This CDR3 is CASSQDQPKSTGNEQFF. As DNA, the CDR3 is TGTGCCAGCAGCCAAGATCAGCCCAAATCCACCGGCAATGAGCAGTTCTTC. This chain uses TRBV4-1 with TRBJ2-1; no reliable D call. The CDR3 is made up of 17 amino acids. The V gene's germline CDR1 is MGHRA and CDR2 YSYEKL.

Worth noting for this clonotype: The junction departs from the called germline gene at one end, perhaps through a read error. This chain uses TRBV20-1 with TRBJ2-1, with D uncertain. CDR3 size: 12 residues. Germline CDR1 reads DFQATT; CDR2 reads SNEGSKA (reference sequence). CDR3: CNASNPTNEQFF. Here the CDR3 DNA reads TGCAATGCTTCAAACCCTACCAATGAGCAGTTCTTC.

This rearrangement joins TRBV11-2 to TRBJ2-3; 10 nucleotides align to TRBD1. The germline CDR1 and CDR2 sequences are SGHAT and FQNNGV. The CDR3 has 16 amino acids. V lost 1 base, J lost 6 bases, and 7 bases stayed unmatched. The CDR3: CASSLVGGQGVDTQYF. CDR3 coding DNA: TGTGCCAGCAGCTTAGTGGGCGGACAGGGGGTTGATACGCAGTATTTT.

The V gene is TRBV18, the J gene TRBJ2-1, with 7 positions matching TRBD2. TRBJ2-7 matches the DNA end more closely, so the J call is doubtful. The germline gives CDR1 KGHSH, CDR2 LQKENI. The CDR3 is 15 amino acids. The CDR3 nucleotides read TGTGCCAGCTCACCAGATCCGGGGGACTACGGTGAGCAGTACTTC. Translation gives CASSPDPGDYGEQYF.

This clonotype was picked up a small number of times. CDR3 sequence reads: CASSLPLAGGSYEQYF. As DNA, the CDR3 is TGCGCCAGCAGCTTGCCTCTAGCGGGAGGTTCCTACGAGCAGTACTTC. The J gene is TRBJ2-7, the V gene TRBV5-1; 11 bases line up with TRBD2. Germline CDR1 reads SGHRS; CDR2 reads YFSETQ. Losses at the gene ends were 1 base for V and 1 base for J; bases not matched to a gene: 4. This CDR3 is 16 amino acids long. Together with reference TRBV5-1 and TRBJ2-7, the CDR3 gives the full variable domain: KAGVTQTPRYLIKTRGQQVTLSCSPISGHRSVSWYQQTPGQGLQFLFEYFSETQRNKGNFPGRFSGRQFSNSRSEMNVSTLELGDSALYLCASSLPLAGGSYEQYFGPGTRLTVT.

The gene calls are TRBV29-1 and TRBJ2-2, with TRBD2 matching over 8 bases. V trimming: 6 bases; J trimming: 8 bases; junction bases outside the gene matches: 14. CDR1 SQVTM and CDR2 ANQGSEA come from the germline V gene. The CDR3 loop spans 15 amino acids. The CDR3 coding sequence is TGCAGCGTGGCCCTAGCGGGTACCCTGGGGGGGGAGCTGTTTTTT. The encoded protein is CSVALAGTLGGELFF.

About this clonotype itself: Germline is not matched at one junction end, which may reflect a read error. CDR3 region: CSVRTGGSNEQYF. The DNA for the CDR3 is TGCAGCGTTAGGACAGGGGGCTCCAACGAGCAGTACTTC. The genes are TRBV29-1 and TRBJ2-7, with 11 nucleotides matching TRBD1. In germline, CDR1 is SQVTM, CDR2 ANQGSEA. The CDR3 has 13 amino acids.